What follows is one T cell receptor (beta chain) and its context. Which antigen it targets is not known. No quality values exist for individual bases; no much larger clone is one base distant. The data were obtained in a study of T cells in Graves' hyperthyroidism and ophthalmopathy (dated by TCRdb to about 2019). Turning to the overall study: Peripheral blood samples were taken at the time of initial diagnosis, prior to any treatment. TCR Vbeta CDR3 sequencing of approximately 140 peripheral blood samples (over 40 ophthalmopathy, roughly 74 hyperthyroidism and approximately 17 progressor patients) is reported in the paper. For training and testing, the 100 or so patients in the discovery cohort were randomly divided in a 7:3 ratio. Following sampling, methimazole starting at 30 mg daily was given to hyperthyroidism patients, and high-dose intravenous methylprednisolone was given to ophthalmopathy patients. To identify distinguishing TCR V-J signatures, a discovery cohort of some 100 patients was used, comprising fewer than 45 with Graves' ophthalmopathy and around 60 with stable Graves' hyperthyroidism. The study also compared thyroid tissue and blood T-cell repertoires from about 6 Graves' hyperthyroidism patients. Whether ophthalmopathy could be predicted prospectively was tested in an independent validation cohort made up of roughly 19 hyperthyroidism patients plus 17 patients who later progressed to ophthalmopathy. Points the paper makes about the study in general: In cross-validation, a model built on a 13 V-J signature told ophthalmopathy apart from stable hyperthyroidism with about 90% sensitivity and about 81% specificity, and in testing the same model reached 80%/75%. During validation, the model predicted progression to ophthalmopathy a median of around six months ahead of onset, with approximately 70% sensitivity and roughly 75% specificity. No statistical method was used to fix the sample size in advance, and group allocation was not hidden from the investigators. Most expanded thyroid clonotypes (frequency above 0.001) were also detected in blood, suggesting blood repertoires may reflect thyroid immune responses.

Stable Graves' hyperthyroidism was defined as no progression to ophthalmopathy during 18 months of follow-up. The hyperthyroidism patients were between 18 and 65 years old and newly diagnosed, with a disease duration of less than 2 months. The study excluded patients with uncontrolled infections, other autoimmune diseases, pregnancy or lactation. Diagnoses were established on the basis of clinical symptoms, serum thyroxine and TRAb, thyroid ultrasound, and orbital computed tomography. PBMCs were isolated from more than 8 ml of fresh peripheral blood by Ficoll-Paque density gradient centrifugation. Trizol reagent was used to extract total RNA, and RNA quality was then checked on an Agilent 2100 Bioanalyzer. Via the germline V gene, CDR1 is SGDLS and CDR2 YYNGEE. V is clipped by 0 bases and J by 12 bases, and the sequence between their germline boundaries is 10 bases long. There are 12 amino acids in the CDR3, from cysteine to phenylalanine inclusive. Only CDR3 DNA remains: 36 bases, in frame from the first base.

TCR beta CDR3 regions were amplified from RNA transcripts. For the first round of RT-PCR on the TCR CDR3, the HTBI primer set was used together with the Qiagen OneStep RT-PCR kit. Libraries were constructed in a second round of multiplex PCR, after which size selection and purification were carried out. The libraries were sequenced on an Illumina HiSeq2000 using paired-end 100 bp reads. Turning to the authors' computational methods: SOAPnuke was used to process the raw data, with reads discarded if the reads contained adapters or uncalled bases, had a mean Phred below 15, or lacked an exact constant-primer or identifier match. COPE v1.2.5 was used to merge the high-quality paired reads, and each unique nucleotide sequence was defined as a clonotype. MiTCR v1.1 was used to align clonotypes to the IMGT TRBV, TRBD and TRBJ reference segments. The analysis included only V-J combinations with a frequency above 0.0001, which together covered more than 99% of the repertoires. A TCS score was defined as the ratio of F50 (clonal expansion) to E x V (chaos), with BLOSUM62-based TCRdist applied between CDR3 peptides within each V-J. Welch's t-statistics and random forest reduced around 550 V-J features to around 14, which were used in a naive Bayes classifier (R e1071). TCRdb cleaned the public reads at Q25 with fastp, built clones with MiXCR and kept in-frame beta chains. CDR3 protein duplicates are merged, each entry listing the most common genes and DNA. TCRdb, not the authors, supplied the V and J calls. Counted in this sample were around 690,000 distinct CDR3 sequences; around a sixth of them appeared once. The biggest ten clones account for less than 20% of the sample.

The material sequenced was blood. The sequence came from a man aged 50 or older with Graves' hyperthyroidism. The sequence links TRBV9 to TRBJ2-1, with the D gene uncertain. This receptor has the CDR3 CASSVDEVLQFF. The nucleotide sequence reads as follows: TGTGCCAGCAGCGTAGATGAAGTATTGCAGTTCTTC.